Below, 22 T cell receptor beta chains from the same sample are listed, as sequenced in a study of T cells in Graves' hyperthyroidism and ophthalmopathy. Amplification yielded TCR beta CDR3 regions, with RNA transcripts as the source. The study used the HTBI primer set for a first-round RT-PCR of the TCR CDR3. TCRdb used MiXCR to reprocess the multiplex PCR reads, holding one entry per CDR3 protein. The sample contains about 840,000 distinct CDR3 sequences, about two fifths of which appear only once. The sample was blood. All receptors derive from a man aged 18 to 29 with Graves' hyperthyroidism.

Points on this clonotype: With a much larger clone just one base away, this may be a read error. The CDR3, as DNA: TGCAGTGCTAGGACAGTACCTATTGATTCACCCATCCACTTT. Residues: CSARTVPIDSPIHF. The rearrangement joins TRBV20-1 to TRBJ1-6, with D perhaps TRBD1 (5 bases). CDR3 length: 14 residues. Germline lookup yields CDR1 DFQATT and CDR2 SNEGSKA (reference sequence).

This clonotype was recorded only once. The chain employs TRBV10-3 and TRBJ1-1, with unresolved D. The CDR3 spans 13 residues. Germline loops: CDR1 ENHRY, CDR2 SYGVKD. V was trimmed by 10 bases and J by 2 bases, leaving 14 bases between them. The CDR3, as DNA: TGTGCCAGCGGCGGACGGTTAAACACTGAAGCTTTCTTT. As protein: CASGGRLNTEAFF.

This clonotype came up many times. The chain links TRBV29-1 to TRBJ2-5; D not resolved. Looked up from germline, CDR1 is SQVTM and CDR2 is ANQGSEA. V gave up 6 bases and J gave up 2 bases, with 10 bases separating them. CDR3 length: 12 amino acids. The CDR3 DNA is TGCAGCGTGGACGTCGGACAAGAGACCCAGTACTTC. This gives the protein CSVDVGQETQYF.

In its sample, this clonotype was seen many times. The CDR3 DNA follows: TGCAGCGTTTCAACAGGGTACGGAAACACCATATATTTT. Its protein is CSVSTGYGNTIYF. The chain uses TRBV29-1 and TRBJ1-3; maybe TRBD1 (6 bases). The ends were cut back, 5 bases at V and 4 bases at J, with 12 bases in the middle. This CDR3 has 13 amino acids. Per the germline V gene, CDR1 is SQVTM and CDR2 is ANQGSEA.

This clonotype was detected once. CDR3 sequence: CASRPGQGNNQSNQPQHF. DNA of the CDR3: TGTGCCAGCAGACCGGGACAGGGAAACAACCAGAGCAATCAGCCCCAGCATTTT. The chain joins TRBV11-2 to TRBJ1-5, with 9 bases identical to TRBD1. Germline lookup yields CDR1 SGHAT and CDR2 FQNNGV. The trim removed 6 bases at V and 1 base at J, leaving 13 bases unmatched. The CDR3 is 18 amino acids.

V is TRBV5-8 and J is TRBJ2-7; D is ambiguous. CDR3 length: 14 amino acids. Germline CDR1 and CDR2: SGHTS and YDEGEE. V was pared by 1 base and J by 5 bases, with 13 bases between. The CDR3 loop is CASSLYSRDHEQYF. The CDR3 coding sequence is TGTGCCAGCAGCTTGTATAGTAGGGATCACGAGCAGTACTTC.

V gene TRBV20-1 combines with J gene TRBJ1-5; D perhaps matches TRBD1 (5 bases). The V end lost 3 bases, the J end lost 6 bases, and 12 bases lay between the germline ends. The length of the CDR3 is 13 residues. From germline, CDR1 is DFQATT and CDR2 SNEGSKA (reference sequence). The CDR3 DNA is TGCAGTGCTAGGGTCACAGGCACTCAGCCCCAGCATTTT. Its protein product is CSARVTGTQPQHF.

Comment on this clonotype: Being one base from a much bigger clone, this may be a read error. This CDR3 fails to terminate in the conserved phenylalanine or tryptophan, so it likely reflects a read error. The chain carries TRBV20-1 and TRBJ2-7; the D call may be TRBD1 or TRBD2 (5 bases each). CDR1 and CDR2 from the germline V gene are DFQATT and SNEGSKA (reference sequence). This CDR3 region has 13 residues. V was shortened by 6 bases and J by 2 bases, with 14 bases between the two germline ends. As DNA, the CDR3 is TGCAGTGCCCTTGGGACCTTAGCCTACGAGCAGTACCTC. Translated: CSALGTLAYEQYL.

The sample holds many counts of this clonotype. The chain links TRBV7-9 to TRBJ2-5, with 7 bases lining up with TRBD1. V shed 1 base, J shed 1 base, and the junction held 6 bases outside the gene matches. CDR3 length: 16 amino acids. Looked up from germline, CDR1 is SEHNR and CDR2 is FQNEAQ (reference sequence). The CDR3 region has the DNA TGTGCCAGCAGCTTAGTAGCAAGGGGGCCCCAAGAGACCCAGTACTTC. Its protein is CASSLVARGPQETQYF.

CDR3 in amino acids: CASSLGSASYGYTIYF. Written as DNA, the CDR3 is TGTGCCAGCAGCTTGGGGTCAGCGTCCTATGGCTACACCATATATTTT. This chain joins TRBV13 and TRBJ1-3; no reliable D call. Germline CDR1 PRHDT, CDR2 FYEKMQ (reference sequence). The CDR3 sequence is 16 residues long. V dropped 3 bases and J dropped 8 bases, with 20 bases sitting between them.

This clonotype showed up just once. V usage is TRBV2 and J usage is TRBJ1-4; 8 bases are a match to TRBD1. V trimming: 5 bases; J trimming: 4 bases; junction bases outside the gene matches: 3. This CDR3 comprises 14 residues. CDR1 is SNHLY, CDR2 FYNNEI, per germline. CDR3 nucleotide sequence: TGTGCCAGCAGTCCCAGGGGGCGTAATGAAAAACTGTTTTTT. It codes for CASSPRGRNEKLFF.

The CDR3 nucleotides are TGTGCCAGCACCTTGGGACTAGCGGACAACACCGGGGAGCTGTTTTTT. It specifies CASTLGLADNTGELFF. The chain carries TRBV2 and TRBJ2-2, with 11 bases lining up with TRBD2. CDR3 length: 16 amino acids. The germline CDR1 and CDR2 sequences are SNHLY and FYNNEI. V shed 7 bases, J shed 2 bases, and the junction held 6 bases outside the gene matches.

This clonotype was recorded a few times. The chain recombines TRBV7-9 with TRBJ1-4; TRBD1 is a possible D gene (5 bases). The CDR3 extends over 12 amino acids. Germline V CDR1 and CDR2: SEHNR, FQNEAQ (reference sequence). In DNA form, the CDR3 reads TGTATATCGGGGGGTGCCCAGGAAAAACTGTTTTTT. It encodes CISGGAQEKLFF.

In its sample, this clonotype was seen many times. This chain links TRBV29-1 with TRBJ1-2; 7 nucleotides agree with TRBD1. The germline CDR1 and CDR2 sequences are SQVTM and ANQGSEA. V lost 5 bases, J lost 7 bases, and 10 bases stayed unmatched. The length of the CDR3 is 13 residues. CDR3: CSVSGRTGGGYTF. As DNA, the CDR3 is TGCAGCGTTTCGGGAAGGACAGGCGGTGGCTACACCTTC.

The CDR3 sequence: CASSLPAARLFSGNTIYF. The CDR3 DNA is TGTGCCAGCAGCTTGCCGGCCGCGCGATTGTTCTCTGGAAACACCATATATTTT. The rearrangement joins TRBV7-9 to TRBJ1-3, with unresolved D. This CDR3 is built from 18 residues. The V and J ends lost 3 bases and 0 bases respectively, with 18 bases between them. Germline loops: CDR1 SEHNR, CDR2 FQNEAQ (reference sequence).

This clonotype was picked up many times. The chain is built from TRBV25-1 and TRBJ2-6; D is unresolved. This CDR3 is 17 amino acids long. Trimming took 3 bases from V and 0 from J, leaving 12 bases between them. Germline V gene lookup returns CDR1 MGHDK and CDR2 SYGVNS. The chain's CDR3 is CASSDFFTTSGANVLTF. The CDR3 bases are TGTGCCAGCAGTGACTTCTTCACGACCTCTGGGGCCAACGTCCTGACTTTC.

For the CDR3, the DNA is TGTGCCAGCAGCTCGGGGCGGGTCCACGGGTATGGAAACACCATATATTTT. It translates to CASSSGRVHGYGNTIYF. The rearrangement joins TRBV7-8 to TRBJ1-3; perhaps TRBD1 as D (5 bases). V dropped 4 bases and J dropped 3 bases, with 19 bases sitting between them. The CDR3 contains 17 residues. Germline V lookup: CDR1 SGHVS, CDR2 FQNEAQ.

The chain recombines TRBV6-5 with TRBJ2-5, with D maybe TRBD2 (5 bases). The CDR3 length is 13 residues. Per germline, CDR1 MNHEY and CDR2 SVGAGI. The germline V and J ends were trimmed by 7 bases and 2 bases, with 11 bases remaining between them. In DNA, the CDR3 is TGTGCCAGCAATTCTCGGGGACAAGAGACCCAGTACTTC. Amino acid sequence: CASNSRGQETQYF.

J is TRBJ2-2 and V is TRBV19; D perhaps matches TRBD1 (5 bases). The CDR3 extends over 13 amino acids. The ends were cut back, 9 bases at V and 4 bases at J, with 12 bases in the middle. Germline CDR1 reads LNHDA; CDR2 reads SQIVND (reference sequence). CDR3 DNA sequence: TGTGCCAGCCGATCAGGGTTCACCGGGGAGCTGTTTTTT. Its translation: CASRSGFTGELFF.

This clonotype was seen more than once but under ten times. The rearrangement joins TRBV20-1 to TRBJ2-7, with D perhaps matching TRBD1 (5 bases). CDR3 size: 15 residues. V lost 0 bases to trimming and J lost 0 bases, with 12 bases between them. Germline-derived CDR1 and CDR2 are DFQATT and SNEGSKA (reference sequence). The CDR3, as DNA: TGCAGTGCTAGAGATCCCCGCAGGGACTCCTACGAGCAGTACTTC. Protein sequence: CSARDPRRDSYEQYF.

This clonotype was observed many times. The V and J genes are TRBV2 and TRBJ1-5; 9 positions match TRBD1. V dropped 4 bases and J dropped 7; count of bases not matched to a gene: 5. The CDR3 extends over 14 amino acids. CDR1 and CDR2 from the germline V gene are SNHLY and FYNNEI. The CDR3 bases are TGTGCCAGCAGTGGGGACAGGGAAGGACAGCCCCAGCATTTT. Its translation is CASSGDREGQPQHF.

This clonotype appeared a few times. V is TRBV7-9 and J is TRBJ1-1, with D perhaps matching TRBD1 (6 bases). The CDR3 covers 13 residues. Germline loops: CDR1 SEHNR, CDR2 FQNEAQ (reference sequence). Trimming left V 2 bases short and J 6 bases short, with 10 bases between. CDR3 amino acids: CASSLYGGSEAFF. CDR3 coding DNA: TGTGCCAGCAGCTTATATGGGGGCTCTGAAGCTTTCTTT.